Listed here are 2 T cell receptor beta chains from one sample, sequenced in a study of CD8 T cells in ankylosing spondylitis. Via MiXCR, TCRdb re-called the 5' RACE reads, giving one row per CDR3 protein. The table has about 140,000 distinct CDR3 sequences, 25% to 35% seen once. Sequencing was done on a sample of synovial fluid, either unsorted or a sorted T cell fraction (not recorded which). All receptors come from a male donor with ankylosing spondylitis.

The V call is TRBV2, the J call TRBJ2-7; 7 nucleotides agree with TRBD2. Per the germline V gene, CDR1 is SNHLY and CDR2 is FYNNEI. CDR3 length: 15 residues. V gave up 5 bases and J gave up 0 bases; unmatched junction bases: 7. The CDR3 loop is CASSPTSQSSYEQYF. CDR3 nucleotide sequence: TGTGCCAGCAGTCCGACTAGCCAAAGCTCCTACGAGCAGTACTTC.

The V call is TRBV13, the J call TRBJ2-1; possible D gene TRBD1, 6 bases. The V end was cut by 5 bases, the J end by 5 bases, with 16 bases between. Germline CDR1 PRHDT, CDR2 FYEKMQ (reference sequence). The CDR3 is made up of 15 amino acids. In DNA form, the CDR3 reads TGTGCCAGCAGCGTTCAGGGGCGGCCCAACAATGAGCAGTTCTTC. Its translation is CASSVQGRPNNEQFF.